This entry concerns a single T cell receptor (beta chain). Antigen unknown. V gave up 2 bases and J gave up 7 bases, with 21 bases separating them. CDR3 length: 17 residues. CDR1 is MDHEN, CDR2 SYDVKM, per germline. The data were produced by immunoSEQ multiplex PCR, yet TCRdb's version contains in-frame clones alone and is incomplete. This table has about 97,000 clones, about 88% appearing once. These data come from a study of T cell responses to AZD1222 COVID-19 vaccine. The study, taken as a whole, reports: There were repertoire samples only from the period after the peak T cell response. With two AZD1222 doses given, Spike-specific TCR breadth and depth both rose. CD4 TCRs covered the whole spike, strongest at regions 160-218 and 743-854.

This specimen was peripheral blood, taken on day 0 of AZD1222 vaccination. The clonotype originates from an adult in good health. The chain links TRBV28 to TRBJ1-5; D is perhaps TRBD1 (6 bases). As DNA, the CDR3 is TGTGCCAGCAGTTTAAAGGGCGGTACAGGGATGGGCCAGCCCCAGCATTTT. This translates into CASSLKGGTGMGQPQHF.